Listed here are 17 T cell receptor beta chains from one sample, sequenced in a study of blood T cells in healthy people across ages (dated by TCRdb to about 2015). Library preparation employed 5' RACE. The sequencing machine was an Illumina HiSeq 2500. A second PCR of about 7 to 12 cycles was run with a J-beta primer mix and a sample-barcoded 5' primer. TCRdb trimmed public reads at Q25 via fastp, called clones via MiXCR and kept in-frame beta chains. Identical CDR3 protein sequences are pooled into one entry, listed with their most common genes and DNA. This sample is represented by roughly 410,000 distinct CDR3 sequences; about 52% of them were singletons. The ten largest clones take up under 65% of the sample. Sequenced input: blood. Every receptor here comes from a man in his fifties or sixties in good health.

Notes on this clonotype: It may be a read error: a sequence one base away is much more abundant. The rearrangement joins TRBV28 to TRBJ2-7, with TRBD1 matching 10 bases. The end of the DNA aligns better with TRBJ2-5, so the J call may be wrong. This CDR3 has 15 amino acids. Germline assignment: CDR1 MDHEN and CDR2 SYDVKM. The CDR3 spells CASSSRTGGGETQYF. The CDR3, as DNA: TGTGCCAGCAGTTCACGGACAGGGGGAGGGGAGACCCAGTACTTC.

V is TRBV12-3 or TRBV12-4 and J is TRBJ2-3; 8 nucleotides align to TRBD1. This CDR3 has 15 residues. V trimming: 5 bases; J trimming: 4 bases; junction bases outside the gene matches: 8. CDR3 amino acids: CASSPRDRGPDTQYF. CDR3 nucleotide sequence: TGTGCCAGCAGTCCTAGAGACAGGGGACCAGATACGCAGTATTTT.

The CDR3 coding sequence is TGTGCCAGCAGGGAGACAGGGAACACTGAAGCTTTCTTT. Translating it yields CASRETGNTEAFF. This chain joins TRBV6-5 and TRBJ1-1; a possible D gene is TRBD1 (6 bases). The CDR3 spans 13 residues. Germline CDR1 is MNHEY and CDR2 is SVGAGI. The ends were cut back, 6 bases at V and 1 base at J, with 9 bases in the middle.

The J gene is TRBJ2-3, the V gene TRBV12-5, with 7 positions matching TRBD1. The V gene's germline CDR1 is LGHNT and CDR2 FRNRAP. The CDR3 length is 16 residues. V trimming: 0 bases; J trimming: 4 bases; junction bases outside the gene matches: 7. CDR3 bases: TGTGCTAGTGGTTTGGTCCTGCGAGGGGGCGCAGATACGCAGTATTTT. It yields the protein CASGLVLRGGADTQYF.

As regards this clonotype: This sequence may be a read error, since a much larger clone differs from it by one base. The chain joins TRBV7-2 to TRBJ2-6; D uncertain. CDR3 length equals 18 residues. Germline CDR1 reads SGHTA; CDR2 reads FQGNSA. V gave up 1 base and J gave up 0 bases, with 13 bases separating them. Here the CDR3 reads CASSLGALFDSGANVLTF. The CDR3 bases are TGTGCCAGCAGCTTAGGGGCGCTGTTTGACTCTGGGGCCAACGTCCTGACTTTC.

This clonotype was recorded only once. The CDR3 bases are TGTGCCAGCAGTAAGGGCCAACCGGGGGATACGCAGTATTTT. Translating gives CASSKGQPGDTQYF. The chain links TRBV6-4 to TRBJ2-3; D is possibly TRBD2 (5 bases). The CDR3 consists of 14 residues. Trimming took off 5 bases at V and 6 bases at J, with 15 bases between the two ends. From germline, CDR1 is MRHNA and CDR2 SNTAGT.

V gene TRBV2 combines with J gene TRBJ2-3, with D tentatively TRBD2 (6 bases). Trimming cost V 4 bases and J 2 bases, with 13 bases left between them. This CDR3 contains 15 residues. From germline, CDR1 is SNHLY and CDR2 FYNNEI. The DNA for the CDR3 is TGTGCCAGCAGTGGCTTAGCGGCACACACAGATACGCAGTATTTT. Translation: CASSGLAAHTDTQYF.

The rearrangement joins TRBV27 to TRBJ1-1, with no clear D. CDR3 length: 13 residues. Trimming shortened V by 1 base and J by 11 bases, and 14 bases separated the two germline ends. Germline V CDR1 and CDR2: MNHEY, SMNVEV (reference sequence). In DNA form, the CDR3 reads TGTGCCAGCAGTTTATTAGGTTCCCGGTTGGCTTTCTTT. Translating it yields CASSLLGSRLAFF.

For this clonotype: This may be a read error: a much more frequent sequence differs by one nucleotide. The chain is built from TRBV12-3 or TRBV12-4 and TRBJ2-1, with 9 bases matching TRBD1. Trimming removed 6 bases from V and 2 bases from J; junction bases left unmatched: 5. There are 15 residues in the CDR3. The CDR3 is CASSSGTGTYNEQFF. CDR3 coding DNA: TGTGCCAGCAGCTCCGGGACAGGGACCTACAATGAGCAGTTCTTC.

This rearrangement joins TRBV5-1 to TRBJ2-1; the D is unclear. Germline assignment: CDR1 SGHRS and CDR2 YFSETQ. Trimming pared 4 bases from V and 9 bases from J, leaving 11 bases between. CDR3 length: 12 residues. As DNA, the CDR3 is TGCGCCAGCAGCGGCGAACTTGGTGAGCAGTTCTTC. Residues: CASSGELGEQFF.

This clonotype was observed a handful of times. V usage is TRBV28 and J usage is TRBJ1-2; D unresolved. This CDR3 comprises 12 residues. Germline CDR1 reads MDHEN; CDR2 reads SYDVKM. The V end lost 4 bases, the J end lost 3 bases, and 6 bases lay between the germline ends. The CDR3 spells CASSSTDYGYTF. Here the CDR3 DNA reads TGTGCCAGCAGTTCGACGGACTATGGCTACACCTTC.

This clonotype was seen a single time. CDR3 sequence (DNA): TGTGCCAGCAGTATACAGGGAAGGAACACAGATACGCAGTATTTT. Residues: CASSIQGRNTDTQYF. The rearrangement uses TRBV27 and TRBJ2-3, with D perhaps TRBD1 (6 bases). V shed 5 bases and J shed 2 bases, with 14 bases lying between them. CDR1 MNHEY and CDR2 SMNVEV come from the germline V gene (reference sequence). CDR3 size: 15 residues.

There are a few counts of this clonotype. The chain carries TRBV12-3 or TRBV12-4 and TRBJ2-3, with 7 bases that match TRBD2. This CDR3 contains 17 residues. Trimming cost V 5 bases and J 4 bases; bases outside gene matches: 15. The CDR3 is CASSGYGRAQDPDTQYF. The CDR3 DNA follows: TGTGCCAGCAGTGGCTATGGGAGGGCTCAGGATCCAGATACGCAGTATTTT.

V usage is TRBV29-1 and J usage is TRBJ2-5; 7 nucleotides align to TRBD2. Losses at the gene ends were 6 bases for V and 11 bases for J; bases not matched to a gene: 18. The CDR3 covers 14 residues. The germline gives CDR1 SQVTM, CDR2 ANQGSEA. The chain's CDR3 is CSVPKGGRPYGQYF. The CDR3 coding sequence is TGCAGCGTCCCAAAGGGAGGGAGGCCCTACGGGCAGTACTTC.

The sample holds many counts of this clonotype. A clone one base away is much larger, so this may be a read error. This chain joins TRBV5-1 and TRBJ2-7; 7 nucleotides agree with TRBD1. This CDR3 contains 14 residues. J was trimmed by 6 bases and V by 4 bases; bases with no gene match: 10. The germline V gene encodes CDR1 SGHRS and CDR2 YFSETQ. This chain's CDR3 is CASSVTITGVEQYF. CDR3 coding DNA: TGCGCCAGCAGCGTGACTATTACAGGGGTCGAGCAGTACTTC.

This clonotype was seen once. The rearrangement uses TRBV11-2 and TRBJ1-2; D might be TRBD1 (6 bases). From germline, CDR1 is SGHAT and CDR2 FQNNGV. The CDR3 is made up of 16 amino acids. V lost 5 bases to trimming and J lost 11 bases, with 27 bases between them. The CDR3 DNA sequence: TGTGCCAGCAGCCCTTTCAGGGGCGGGAACCCCGGGGGGTACACCTTC. This codes for CASSPFRGGNPGGYTF.

V usage is TRBV6-5 and J usage is TRBJ1-2; 8 bases fit TRBD1. Germline assignment: CDR1 MNHEY and CDR2 SVGAGI. Trimming cost V 2 bases and J 8 bases; bases outside gene matches: 10. The CDR3 has 15 amino acids. The CDR3 loop is CASSYTGQGSNGYTF. CDR3 DNA: TGTGCCAGCAGTTACACCGGACAGGGTTCGAACGGCTACACCTTC.